The rows below give T cell receptor beta chains drawn from one sample of a study of T cells in Graves' hyperthyroidism and ophthalmopathy. A single record per CDR3 protein comes from TCRdb applying MiXCR to the multiplex PCR reads. Of a few hundred thousand distinct CDR3 sequences in the sample, under 60% were seen once. Sequences were obtained from peripheral blood or thyroid tissue (not recorded which). These receptors were obtained from a woman in her late teens or twenties with Graves' hyperthyroidism. Both conserved end residues are part of each CDR3. The D gene is left open where the match is weak. Size values are once, few and many counts, or a class for expanded clones, and some rows have none.

j_gene | d_gene | abundance | v_gene | CDR3aa | CDR3nt
TRBJ2-7 | TRBD1 | - | TRBV5-1 | CASSLGRGLNEQYF | TGCGCCAGCAGCTTGGGAAGGGGGCTCAACGAGCAGTACTTC
TRBJ1-1 | TRBD1 | few | TRBV19 | CASRSTGQGTEAFF | TGTGCCAGTAGGAGCACAGGACAGGGGACTGAAGCTTTCTTT
TRBJ1-4 | - | - | TRBV10-3 | CAISEGQRGEKLFF | TGTGCCATCAGTGAAGGGCAGAGGGGTGAAAAACTGTTTTTT
TRBJ1-2 | TRBD1 | - | TRBV2 | CASTELKGARSYTF | TGTGCCAGCACCGAGCTCAAGGGGGCGCGGAGCTACACCTTC
TRBJ1-5 | - | - | TRBV24-1 | CATSDSQGNQPQHF | TGTGCCACCAGTGATTCGCAGGGGAATCAGCCCCAGCATTTT
TRBJ2-7 | - | - | TRBV10-3 | CAITPSEALAYEQYF | TGTGCCATCACTCCCTCCGAGGCACTAGCCTACGAGCAGTACTTC
TRBJ1-4 | TRBD1 | - | TRBV2 | CVGSDRDRGNEKLFF | TGTGTCGGATCAGACCGGGACAGGGGTAATGAAAAACTGTTTTTT
TRBJ1-4 | - | - | TRBV5-1 | CASSLAPMVENEKLFF | TGCGCCAGCAGCTTAGCCCCTATGGTAGAGAATGAAAAACTGTTTTTT
TRBJ1-4 | TRBD1 | once | TRBV10-3 | CAISESMTGGEKLFF | TGTGCCATCAGTGAGTCGATGACAGGGGGTGAAAAACTGTTTTTT
TRBJ2-7 | TRBD1 | - | TRBV24-1 | CATSGGGQVSYEQYF | TGTGCCACCAGTGGTGGCGGACAGGTCTCCTACGAGCAGTACTTC
TRBJ2-6 | TRBD1 | - | TRBV10-3 | CASSYGTGVSGANVLTF | TGTGCCAGCAGTTACGGGACAGGGGTCTCTGGGGCCAACGTCCTGACTTTC
TRBJ2-7 | TRBD1 | - | TRBV7-2 | CASSPGTGTREQYF | TGTGCCAGCAGCCCCGGGACAGGGACCCGCGAGCAGTACTTC
TRBJ1-5 | - | - | TRBV24-1 | CATSSYRVGNQPQHF | TGTGCCACCAGTTCCTACAGGGTGGGCAATCAGCCCCAGCATTTT
TRBJ2-1 | - | - | TRBV29-1 | CSALPGTWEFF | TGCAGCGCCCTCCCCGGGACATGGGAATTCTTC
TRBJ2-5 | - | - | TRBV29-1 | CSAGEGSDYGQPQYF | TGCAGCGCCGGAGAGGGTTCGGATTATGGTCAGCCCCAGTACTTC
TRBJ1-6 | - | - | TRBV7-9 | CASSQDPLHF | TGCGCCAGCAGCCAAGACCCCCTCCACTTT
TRBJ2-5 | - | many | TRBV5-1 | CASSPGRQFGETQYF | TGCGCCAGCAGCCCCGGCCGACAGTTTGGAGAGACCCAGTACTTC
TRBJ1-2 | - | - | TRBV20-1 | CSARGRGYGYTF | TGCAGTGCTAGGGGGCGCGGCTATGGCTACACCTTC
TRBJ2-7 | - | - | TRBV7-2 | CASSTGRRVYEQYF | TGTGCCAGCAGCACGGGACGGAGAGTCTACGAGCAGTACTTC
TRBJ1-6 | - | - | TRBV20-1 | CSARDLAAGRLRSPLHF | TGCAGTGCTAGAGATCTCGCAGCCGGGCGGCTAAGGTCACCCCTCCACTTT
TRBJ2-7 | TRBD1 | - | TRBV19 | CASSIAGGQGFYEQYF | TGTGCCAGTAGTATAGCCGGGGGACAGGGGTTCTACGAGCAGTACTTC
TRBJ1-2 | - | - | TRBV7-4 | CASSLRADPYGYTF | TGTGCCAGCAGCTTGCGGGCAGACCCATATGGCTACACCTTC
TRBJ2-2 | TRBD1 | many | TRBV7-2 | CASSIDRGSGELFF | TGTGCCAGCAGCATAGACAGGGGATCCGGGGAGCTGTTTTTT
TRBJ2-3 | - | - | TRBV24-1 | CATSRGSAADTQYF | TGTGCCACCAGTCGGGGGAGCGCGGCAGATACGCAGTATTTT
TRBJ1-3 | - | many | TRBV29-1 | CSVEVRSGNTIYF | TGCAGCGTAGAAGTCCGCTCTGGAAACACCATATATTTT
TRBJ2-7 | - | - | TRBV25-1 | CASSEDLGSNEQYF | TGTGCCAGCAGTGAGGATTTGGGCAGCAACGAGCAGTACTTC
TRBJ1-1 | TRBD1 | - | TRBV5-1 | CASRQFRDRDLNTEAFF | TGCGCCAGCAGACAGTTCCGGGACAGGGACTTGAACACTGAAGCTTTCTTT
TRBJ1-1 | - | - | TRBV14 | CASSQSGKNTEAFF | TGTGCCAGCAGCCAATCAGGAAAGAACACTGAAGCTTTCTTT
TRBJ1-1 | - | - | TRBV20-1 | CSAGDNPSRGEAFF | TGCAGTGCTGGAGATAATCCCTCTAGAGGGGAGGCTTTCTTT
TRBJ2-6 | - | - | TRBV10-3 | CAISALWGANVLTF | TGTGCCATCAGTGCGTTATGGGGGGCCAACGTCCTGACTTTC
TRBJ1-6 | - | - | TRBV19 | CASSIPGAGSPLHF | TGTGCCAGTAGTATTCCCGGGGCCGGTTCACCCCTCCACTTT
TRBJ2-2 | - | many | TRBV2 | CASSRNGDTGELFF | TGTGCCAGCAGTCGAAACGGGGACACCGGGGAGCTGTTTTTT
TRBJ2-7 | - | - | TRBV29-1 | CAWDRGEAYEQYF | TGTGCCTGGGACCGGGGAGAGGCCTACGAGCAGTACTTC
TRBJ1-5 | - | many | TRBV12-3/TRBV12-4 | CASSPGDQPQHF | TGTGCCAGCAGTCCCGGTGATCAGCCCCAGCATTTT
TRBJ1-5 | - | - | TRBV10-3 | CAISIGLNQPQHF | TGTGCCATCAGTATAGGGCTCAATCAGCCCCAGCATTTT
TRBJ1-4 | TRBD1 | - | TRBV2 | CASSSDRDREKLFF | TGTGCCAGCAGTTCGGACAGGGACAGGGAAAAACTGTTTTTT
TRBJ2-2 | - | - | TRBV5-6 | CASSPSETNTGELFF | TGTGCCAGCAGCCCATCCGAGACGAACACCGGGGAGCTGTTTTTT